This T cell receptor beta chain stems from a study of OX40 agonist ivuxolimab in advanced cancers. This table comes from immunoSEQ multiplex PCR, and its TCRdb copy is limited to in-frame clones, with some not included. The sample consists of about 64,000 clones, 88% of them appearing once. Study findings and constraints: Clonal expansion in partial responders at 0.1-3.0 mg/kg ranked among the lowest. On average, CD8+ T cells showed a greater number of expanded clones than CD4+.

The sample holds one count of this clone. Its antigen is still unknown. CDR3 length equals 19 residues. The J segment lost 6 bases and the V segment lost 4 bases, leaving 16 bases of the junction unmatched. Germline CDR1 is SEHNR and CDR2 is FQNEAQ (reference sequence). V gene TRBV7-9 combines with J gene TRBJ2-3, with 13 bases that match TRBD2. The source material was CD4+ or CD8+ T cells sorted from blood, sampled in a trial of the OX40 agonist ivuxolimab. This clonotype was sampled from an adult with an advanced solid tumor such as melanoma, head and neck, liver or kidney cancer. CDR3 in amino acids: CASSSGARLAGGGRDTQYF. The CDR3 DNA reads as TGTGCCAGCAGCTCCGGAGCCCGACTAGCGGGAGGTGGCAGGGATACGCAGTATTTT.